Below, 30 T cell receptor beta chains from the same sample are listed, as sequenced in a study of T cell responses to AZD1222 COVID-19 vaccine. Sequencing used immunoSEQ multiplex PCR; TCRdb keeps in-frame clones, though not all of them. The sample gives about 130,000 clones, approximately 94% of which show up once; 6.6% is in the top ten. The material was peripheral blood, obtained on day 0 of AZD1222 vaccination. These receptors came from an adult in good health.

In its sample, this clone was seen once. The V and J genes are TRBV5-1 and TRBJ2-1; 14 bases match TRBD2. The CDR3 runs to 18 residues. V gave up 5 bases and J gave up 1 base; unmatched junction bases: 8. Germline CDR1 and CDR2: SGHRS and YFSETQ. CDR3 residues: CASRGTSGSRGSYNEQFF. For the CDR3, the DNA is TGCGCCAGCAGAGGGACTAGCGGGAGTCGGGGTTCCTACAATGAGCAGTTCTTC.

The rearrangement links TRBV5-1 to TRBJ1-5; D perhaps matches TRBD1 (6 bases). The CDR3 contains 14 residues. Between the trimmed V and J ends, which lost 7 bases and 2 bases, there was a span of 13 bases. Looked up from germline, CDR1 is SGHRS and CDR2 is YFSETQ. This CDR3 is CASAQGTGNQPQHF. CDR3 DNA: TGCGCCAGCGCACAGGGTACAGGCAATCAGCCCCAGCATTTT.

The chain employs TRBV14 and TRBJ1-1; 7 positions agree with TRBD1. The CDR3 totals 17 residues. The trim removed 1 base at V and 1 base at J, leaving 9 bases unmatched. Germline V lookup: CDR1 SGHDN, CDR2 FVKESK. In nucleotides, the CDR3 is TGTGCCAGCAGCCAAGGGCCATCCGGGACAGCGAACACTGAAGCTTTCTTT. Translation gives CASSQGPSGTANTEAFF. Combining the CDR3 with reference TRBV14 and TRBJ1-1 gives the whole variable domain EAGVTQFPSHSVIEKGQTVTLRCDPISGHDNLYWYRRVMGKEIKFLLHFVKESKQDESGMPNNRFLAERTGGTYSTLKVQPAELEDSGVYFCASSQGPSGTANTEAFFGQGTRLTVV.

V is TRBV19 and J is TRBJ2-5, with TRBD1 matching over 10 bases. The V and J ends lost 6 bases and 3 bases, in that order; junction bases with no gene match: 4. The CDR3 runs to 14 residues. Germline loops: CDR1 LNHDA, CDR2 SQIVND (reference sequence). The CDR3 region is CASRPGTGEETQYF. The CDR3 bases are TGTGCCAGTAGGCCTGGGACAGGGGAAGAGACCCAGTACTTC.

The chain joins TRBV27 to TRBJ2-1, with 15 bases identical to TRBD2. The junction had 11 bases not matched to a gene; V was cut back by 4 bases and J by 4 bases. The CDR3 loop spans 19 amino acids. Germline CDR1 reads MNHEY; CDR2 reads SMNVEV (reference sequence). The CDR3 region has the DNA TGTGCCAGCAGTTCCATTGGACTAGCGGGAGGGCCCGGGTACAATGAGCAGTTCTTC. This sequence encodes CASSSIGLAGGPGYNEQFF.

V gene TRBV29-1 combines with J gene TRBJ1-2; unclear D gene. This CDR3 comprises 11 residues. Trimming took off 6 bases at V and 8 bases at J, with 13 bases between the two ends. Per germline, CDR1 SQVTM and CDR2 ANQGSEA. The CDR3 bases are TGCAGCGTGCGGTATGAGGACGGCTACACCTTC. Its translation: CSVRYEDGYTF.

CDR3 nucleotides: TGTGCCAGCAGTGACCCGGGCGGGAGAGGGCAAGAGACCCAGTACTTC. Its protein is CASSDPGGRGQETQYF. The chain is built from TRBV2 and TRBJ2-5; 7 bases are shared with TRBD2. The J segment lost 2 bases and the V segment lost 3 bases, leaving 9 bases of the junction unmatched. The CDR3 covers 16 residues. Germline-derived CDR1 and CDR2 are SNHLY and FYNNEI.

This chain connects TRBV7-9 to TRBJ1-1; unclear D gene. CDR3 length: 13 residues. Germline V CDR1 and CDR2: SEHNR, FQNEAQ (reference sequence). Trimming pared 1 base from V and 1 base from J, leaving 4 bases between. The CDR3 DNA reads TGTGCCAGCAGCTTAGATCAGAACACTGAAGCTTTCTTT. This gives the protein CASSLDQNTEAFF.

The chain is built from TRBV27 and TRBJ2-5; D may be TRBD1 (6 bases). The germline CDR1 and CDR2 sequences are MNHEY and SMNVEV (reference sequence). The CDR3 length is 15 residues. V was trimmed by 7 bases and J by 2 bases, leaving 17 bases between them. The CDR3 sequence: CASKIPGRGQETQYF. In DNA, the CDR3 is TGTGCCAGCAAAATACCGGGAAGGGGGCAAGAGACCCAGTACTTC.

The gene calls are TRBV6-5 and TRBJ1-1; D call uncertain. V gave up 7 bases and J gave up 4 bases, with 10 bases separating them. This CDR3 spans 12 amino acids. Germline V gives CDR1 MNHEY, CDR2 SVGAGI. The CDR3: CASTSVGTEAFF. For the CDR3, the DNA is TGTGCCAGCACGTCGGTCGGCACTGAAGCTTTCTTT.

The rearrangement joins TRBV7-6 to TRBJ2-7; unclear D gene. The CDR3 runs to 15 residues. CDR1 and CDR2 (germline): SGHVS, FNYEAQ. V was trimmed by 5 bases and J by 2 bases, leaving 16 bases between them. CDR3 loop: CASSPSGGLPYEQYF. CDR3 in DNA: TGTGCCAGCAGCCCCTCGGGTGGGCTCCCCTACGAGCAGTACTTC.

The gene calls are TRBV11-1 and TRBJ2-5; maybe TRBD2 (6 bases). V dropped 4 bases and J dropped 2 bases, with 14 bases sitting between them. The CDR3 sequence is 15 residues long. The germline V gene encodes CDR1 SGHAT and CDR2 FQDESV (reference sequence). Written as DNA, the CDR3 is TGTGCCAGCAGCTCGACGTCAGCGGGTCAAGAGACCCAGTACTTC. Its translation is CASSSTSAGQETQYF.

The rearrangement joins TRBV5-1 to TRBJ2-7, with D uncertain. This CDR3 contains 13 residues. The V end was cut by 3 bases, the J end by 0 bases, with 7 bases between. CDR1 and CDR2 from the germline V gene are SGHRS and YFSETQ. CDR3 sequence: CASSYPASYEQYF. As DNA, the CDR3 is TGCGCCAGCAGCTATCCGGCCTCCTACGAGCAGTACTTC.

V and J are TRBV6-1 and TRBJ2-5, with 8 bases that match TRBD1. The germline V gene encodes CDR1 MNHNS and CDR2 SASEGT. V shed 2 bases and J 1 base; nucleotides not matched to a gene: 6. The CDR3 sequence is 16 residues long. CDR3 in DNA: TGTGCCAGCAGTGAAACGCTGACAGGGGCCCAAGAGACCCAGTACTTC. It is translated as CASSETLTGAQETQYF.

V usage is TRBV12-3 or TRBV12-4 and J usage is TRBJ2-7; D call uncertain. CDR3 length equals 12 residues. V was clipped by 5 bases and J by 3 bases, with 8 bases between them. In nucleotides, the CDR3 is TGTGCCAGCAGTCCCCTGGGCTACGAGCAGTACTTC. The encoded protein is CASSPLGYEQYF.

V is TRBV28 and J is TRBJ1-3; a weak D match, TRBD1 (5 bases). Germline lookup yields CDR1 MDHEN and CDR2 SYDVKM. This CDR3 spans 15 amino acids. V lost 7 bases and J 4 bases, leaving 17 bases between the germline ends. The CDR3, as DNA: TGTGCCAGCACTCCGGGACTAATGAGCGGAAACACCATATATTTT. Translated, it gives CASTPGLMSGNTIYF.

For the CDR3, the DNA is TGCGCCAGCAGCTTCGGCGGGTGGGTCCGGAGGGTCACAGATACGCAGTATTTT. Translation: CASSFGGWVRRVTDTQYF. This chain links TRBV5-1 with TRBJ2-3; D might be TRBD2 (6 bases). Germline CDR1 is SGHRS and CDR2 is YFSETQ. V lost 2 bases and J 2 bases, leaving 21 bases between the germline ends. The CDR3 totals 18 residues.

This clone was seen a single time. V usage is TRBV5-1 and J usage is TRBJ2-7, with D unclear. The CDR3 consists of 14 residues. V gave up 1 base and J gave up 2 bases, with 10 bases separating them. In germline, CDR1 is SGHRS, CDR2 YFSETQ. CDR3 residues: CASSLSTATYEQYF. The CDR3 nucleotides are TGCGCCAGCAGCTTGAGTACGGCAACCTACGAGCAGTACTTC.

The J gene is TRBJ2-4, the V gene TRBV19, with 8 bases aligning to TRBD1. Trimming removed 2 bases from V and 7 bases from J; junction bases left unmatched: 7. The CDR3 length is 15 residues. Germline V gives CDR1 LNHDA, CDR2 SQIVND (reference sequence). CDR3 sequence reads: CASSITTGTGNIQYF. In DNA, the CDR3 is TGTGCCAGTAGTATAACCACCGGGACAGGCAACATTCAGTACTTC.

V usage is TRBV19 and J usage is TRBJ1-1; a weak D match, TRBD1 (6 bases). The CDR3 totals 13 residues. The germline CDR1 and CDR2 sequences are LNHDA and SQIVND (reference sequence). The germline V and J ends were trimmed by 5 bases and 3 bases, with 10 bases remaining between them. CDR3 in amino acids: CASSWTEYTEAFF. In nucleotides, the CDR3 is TGTGCCAGTAGTTGGACAGAATACACTGAAGCTTTCTTT.

The chain uses TRBV6-6 and TRBJ1-2, with D maybe TRBD1 (5 bases). With 5 bases removed from V and 8 bases from J, the gap between germline ends came to 27 bases. The germline V gene encodes CDR1 MNHNY and CDR2 SVGAGI (reference sequence). This CDR3 contains 17 residues. CDR3 nucleotide sequence: TGTGCCAGCAGTCCATACAGAGGACTCGATCTTGGGGGGGGCTACACCTTC. It specifies CASSPYRGLDLGGGYTF.

This chain links TRBV11-2 with TRBJ2-1; 10 bases are a match to TRBD2. CDR3 length: 15 amino acids. The germline V gene encodes CDR1 SGHAT and CDR2 FQNNGV. V was pared by 4 bases and J by 9 bases, with 9 bases of the junction left unmatched. The CDR3 bases are TGTGCCAGCAGCTCCCCCCGGACTAGCGGCTTTGAGCAGTTCTTC. Its protein is CASSSPRTSGFEQFF.

The chain combines TRBV19 with TRBJ1-1; tentative D call: TRBD1 (5 bases). The CDR3 has 14 residues. Germline loops: CDR1 LNHDA, CDR2 SQIVND (reference sequence). V was pared by 3 bases and J by 5 bases, with 13 bases between. The CDR3 region has the DNA TGTGCCAGTAGTATTTTTTCAGGGAATACTGAAGCTTTCTTT. As protein: CASSIFSGNTEAFF.

The chain has TRBV2 and TRBJ2-7, with 9 bases fitting TRBD2. CDR3 length: 13 residues. V dropped 10 bases and J dropped 6; count of bases not matched to a gene: 10. Germline values: CDR1 SNHLY, CDR2 FYNNEI. The CDR3 nucleotides read TGTGCCAACACCTTAGCGGGAGTGATCGAGCAGTACTTC. Its protein product is CANTLAGVIEQYF.

This clone was recorded once. J is TRBJ2-5 and V is TRBV28, with a weak D call TRBD2 (5 bases). Trimming shortened V by 6 bases and J by 3 bases, and 20 bases separated the two germline ends. Per germline, CDR1 MDHEN and CDR2 SYDVKM. The CDR3 has 16 residues. CDR3 protein: CASSAMFLGSKETQYF. The CDR3 region has the DNA TGTGCCAGCAGCGCCATGTTCCTGGGGAGTAAAGAGACCCAGTACTTC.

The chain combines TRBV9 with TRBJ2-7; 9 nucleotides match TRBD1. Trimming removed 3 bases from V and 4 bases from J; junction bases left unmatched: 8. Per germline, CDR1 SGDLS and CDR2 YYNGEE. The CDR3 covers 15 residues. CDR3 region: CASSAPGQGSYEQYF. CDR3 DNA: TGTGCCAGCAGCGCACCGGGACAGGGATCGTACGAGCAGTACTTC.

The rearrangement uses TRBV7-9 and TRBJ2-1; unclear D gene. The CDR3 runs 13 residues. V was trimmed by 5 bases and J by 0 bases, leaving 5 bases between them. Germline-derived CDR1 and CDR2 are SEHNR and FQNEAQ (reference sequence). CDR3: CASSGPSYNEQFF. The DNA for the CDR3 is TGTGCCAGCAGCGGGCCCTCCTACAATGAGCAGTTCTTC.

The CDR3 spells CASSTGQGSYGYTF. CDR3 in DNA: TGTGCCAGCAGCACGGGACAGGGAAGCTATGGCTACACCTTC. The chain joins TRBV5-4 to TRBJ1-2, with TRBD1 matching 9 bases. The germline V gene has CDR1 SGHNT and CDR2 YYREEE (reference sequence). Losses at the gene ends were 4 bases for V and 4 bases for J; bases not matched to a gene: 5. The CDR3 loop spans 14 amino acids.

The chain links TRBV19 to TRBJ1-4; D uncertain. Germline V CDR1 and CDR2: LNHDA, SQIVND (reference sequence). The V end lost 10 bases, the J end lost 0 bases, and 12 bases lay between the germline ends. This CDR3 has 14 residues. The CDR3 spells CATRPGATNEKLFF. The DNA of the CDR3 is TGTGCCACCCGCCCGGGCGCAACTAATGAAAAACTGTTTTTT.

The chain has TRBV15 and TRBJ1-2; TRBD1 might be the D (5 bases). Per germline, CDR1 LNHNV and CDR2 YYDKDF (reference sequence). Trimming shortened V by 4 bases and J by 4 bases, and 13 bases separated the two germline ends. This CDR3 spans 14 amino acids. The CDR3 region has the DNA TGTGCCACCAGCAATCCAGGGAGGTCCTATGGCTACACCTTC. Amino acids: CATSNPGRSYGYTF.